This entry describes one TCR beta chain. With V trimmed by 4 bases and J by 5 bases, 7 bases remained unmatched. The CDR3 extends over 16 amino acids. The germline gives CDR1 SGHTA, CDR2 FQGNSA. Sequencing of TCR beta was carried out in blood CD8+ and CD4+ T cells. Those who served as multiple sclerosis controls were treatment-naive patients with stable or active relapsing-remitting disease. Through negative isolation, CD4+ and CD8+ T cells were obtained, while TEMRA cells were enriched using FACS. This sample was taken from a study of CD8 T cells in Susac syndrome. Reverse transcription of about 0.5 to 1 ug RNA used random hexamers. An immunoSEQ multiplex PCR generated amplified TCR beta CDR3 products spanning 54 Vbeta and 13 Jbeta. MiXCR, run by TCRdb on the immunoSEQ multiplex PCR reads, gives a single entry per CDR3 protein. The sample includes around 200,000 distinct CDR3 sequences, roughly 95% of them seen just once.

The chain employs TRBV7-2 and TRBJ2-3, with TRBD2 matching over 12 bases. This clonotype was obtained from a human donor with multiple sclerosis. The sequenced sample consisted of CD4+ T cells from PBMCs. CDR3 sequence (DNA): TGTGCCAGCAGCTCGTCTAGCGGGGGGGCGATAGATACGCAGTATTTT. It encodes CASSSSSGGAIDTQYF.